These T cell receptor beta chains were read from a single sample in a study of PD-1 blockade in classical Hodgkin lymphoma. Only in-frame clones appear in the TCRdb table, and some are missing; sequencing was by immunoSEQ multiplex PCR. The table records about 25,000 clones, 94% of them present only once. Material: peripheral blood mononuclear cells (PBMCs). The receptor set was obtained from a human donor with classical Hodgkin lymphoma. The conserved cysteine and the conserved F or W are not part of the CDR3 here. D genes are given only for firm matches.

v_gene,d_gene,CDR3aa
TRBV7-2,NA,ASSLPRGSGYT
TRBV28,NA,ASSWGVEFQPQH
TRBV18,NA,ASSPGIHNEQF
TRBV30,NA,AWTLGSNSNYGYT
TRBV5-4,NA,ASSLKGRVSEKLF
TRBV10-2,TRBD1,ASRKGTVSNQPQH
TRBV10-3,NA,AIRGDQKSTDTQY
TRBV10-3,NA,AISGTASSGNTIY
TRBV4-1,TRBD1,ASSQDPKIDRGRVRVGYGYT
TRBV14,TRBD1,ASSQLGTAYEQY
TRBV11-3,NA,ASSLKAAETQY
TRBV5-6,TRBD1,ASSQTGRETQY
TRBV7-2,TRBD1,ASSPWTGGEQY
TRBV7-2,NA,ASSLRPNTEAF
TRBV5-4,TRBD1,ASSLTGDEKLF
TRBV9,NA,ASSATGSGADTQY
TRBV7-9,NA,ASSLLQGSNEKLF
TRBV6-5,TRBD1,ASRGQGGEQY
TRBV5-1,NA,ASRKDTDTQY
TRBV5-6,NA,ASSPTGISKETQY
TRBV5-1,TRBD1,ASKRSGGNEKLF
TRBV20-1,NA,SARRGEAF
TRBV7-9,TRBD1,ASSIRTGATRPPFGYT